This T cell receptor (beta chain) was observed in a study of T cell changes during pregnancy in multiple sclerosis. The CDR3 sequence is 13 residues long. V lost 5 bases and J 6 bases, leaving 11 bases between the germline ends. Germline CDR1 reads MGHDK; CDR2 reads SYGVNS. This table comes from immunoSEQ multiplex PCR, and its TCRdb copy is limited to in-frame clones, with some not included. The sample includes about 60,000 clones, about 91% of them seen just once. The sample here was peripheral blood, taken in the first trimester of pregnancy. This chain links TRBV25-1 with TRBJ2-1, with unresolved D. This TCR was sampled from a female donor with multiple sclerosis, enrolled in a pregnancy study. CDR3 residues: CASSPSDINEQFF. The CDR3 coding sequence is TGTGCCAGCAGTCCCTCAGATATCAATGAGCAGTTCTTC.